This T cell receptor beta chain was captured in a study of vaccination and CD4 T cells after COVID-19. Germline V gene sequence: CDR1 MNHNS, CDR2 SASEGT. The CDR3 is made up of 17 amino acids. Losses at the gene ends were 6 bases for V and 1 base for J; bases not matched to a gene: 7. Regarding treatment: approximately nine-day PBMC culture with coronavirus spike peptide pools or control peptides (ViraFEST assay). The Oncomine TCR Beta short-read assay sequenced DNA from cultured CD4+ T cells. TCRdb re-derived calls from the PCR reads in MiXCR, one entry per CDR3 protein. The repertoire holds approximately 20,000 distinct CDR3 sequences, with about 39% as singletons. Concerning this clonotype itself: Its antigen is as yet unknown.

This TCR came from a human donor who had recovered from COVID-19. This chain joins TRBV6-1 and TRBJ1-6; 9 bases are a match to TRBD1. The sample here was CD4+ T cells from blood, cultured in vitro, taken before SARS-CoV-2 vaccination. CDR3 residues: CASSHTQGASYNSPLHF. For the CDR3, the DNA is TGTGCCAGCAGCCATACACAGGGGGCATCCTATAATTCACCCCTCCACTTT.